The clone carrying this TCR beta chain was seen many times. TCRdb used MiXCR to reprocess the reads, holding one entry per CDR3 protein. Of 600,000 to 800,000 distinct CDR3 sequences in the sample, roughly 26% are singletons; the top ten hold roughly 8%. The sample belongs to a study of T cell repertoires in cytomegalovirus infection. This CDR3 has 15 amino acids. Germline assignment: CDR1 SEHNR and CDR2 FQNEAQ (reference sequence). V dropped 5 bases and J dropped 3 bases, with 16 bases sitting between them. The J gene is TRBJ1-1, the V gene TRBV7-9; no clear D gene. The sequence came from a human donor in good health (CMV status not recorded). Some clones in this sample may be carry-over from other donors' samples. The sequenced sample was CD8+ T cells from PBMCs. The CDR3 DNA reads TGTGCCAGCAGCGTTGGGAAAGGGTTCGACACTGAAGCTTTCTTT. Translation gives CASSVGKGFDTEAFF. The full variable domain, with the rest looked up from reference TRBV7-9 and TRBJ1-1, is DTGVSQNPRHKITKRGQNVTFRCDPISEHNRLYWYRQTLGQGPEFLTYFQNEAQLEKSRLLSDRFSAERPKGSFSTLEIQRTEQGDSAMYLCASSVGKGFDTEAFFGQGTRLTVV.